The 7 T cell receptor beta chains presented below share a single source sample, sequenced in a study of cytomegalovirus exposure and HLA in healthy donors. The study ran its PCR with 60 Vbeta and 13 Jbeta primers. TCRdb's table, derived via immunoSEQ multiplex PCR, lists solely in-frame clones and lacks some. The table has more than 150,000 clones, 77% seen once; the top ten hold approximately 1.4%. Source material: PBMCs. Receptor source: a man younger than 30 in good health and CMV-seronegative.

This clone occurred a few times. The chain links TRBV5-1 to TRBJ2-1; the D gene is possibly TRBD2 (5 bases). Trimming pared 3 bases from V and 3 bases from J, leaving 10 bases between. CDR1 SGHRS and CDR2 YFSETQ come from the germline V gene. This CDR3 has 14 amino acids. For the CDR3, the DNA is TGCGCCAGCAGCTCGGTGGAGGACTACAATGAGCAGTTCTTC. Its translation: CASSSVEDYNEQFF.

This rearrangement joins TRBV9 to TRBJ1-2; no clear D. The CDR3 is 14 amino acids. Germline CDR1 reads SGDLS; CDR2 reads YYNGEE. The V and J ends lost 6 bases and 1 base respectively, with 13 bases between them. CDR3 protein: CASNVGEVNYGYTF. CDR3 in DNA: TGTGCCAGCAATGTCGGGGAAGTTAACTATGGCTACACCTTC.

This clone was seen a handful of times. V and J are TRBV10-1 and TRBJ2-7, with a tentative D call TRBD2 (7 bases). Germline V gene data show CDR1 as WNHNN and CDR2 as SYGVQD (reference sequence). The CDR3 is 14 amino acids. Trimming left V 9 bases short and J 5 bases short, with 20 bases between. The CDR3: CASGGGGTRDEQYF. The CDR3 DNA sequence: TGCGCCAGTGGGGGGGGCGGGACCAGGGACGAGCAGTACTTC.

The table lists this clone with a few counts. In DNA, the CDR3 is TGTGCCTGGAATTTGGGACAGAATAATTCACCCCTCCACTTT. Translated, it gives CAWNLGQNNSPLHF. The chain uses TRBV30 and TRBJ1-6, with TRBD1 identical over 7 bases. Per germline, CDR1 GTSNPN and CDR2 SVGIG (reference sequence). This CDR3 has 14 amino acids. V dropped 4 bases and J dropped 5; count of bases not matched to a gene: 5.

The chain has TRBV5-4 and TRBJ2-7, with 7 bases lining up with TRBD1. The CDR3 totals 15 residues. J was trimmed by 7 bases and V by 0 bases; bases with no gene match: 10. Per germline, CDR1 SGHNT and CDR2 YYREEE (reference sequence). CDR3: CASSLGLQGNKEQYF. CDR3 nucleotides: TGTGCCAGCAGCTTGGGCTTACAGGGGAATAAAGAGCAGTACTTC.

This clone was observed once. The chain is built from TRBV30 and TRBJ2-7; a weak D match, TRBD2 (5 bases). Germline CDR1 reads GTSNPN; CDR2 reads SVGIG (reference sequence). This CDR3 spans 12 amino acids. The V end was cut by 0 bases, the J end by 6 bases, with 9 bases between. The CDR3 sequence: CAWSVGRGEQYF. The CDR3 nucleotides read TGTGCCTGGAGTGTAGGCCGGGGCGAGCAGTACTTC. Together with reference TRBV30 and TRBJ2-7, the CDR3 gives the full variable domain: SQTIHQWPATLVQPVGSPLSLECTVEGTSNPNLYWYRQAAGRGLQLLFYSVGIGQISSEVPQNLSASRPQDRQFILSSKKLLLSDSGFYLCAWSVGRGEQYFGPGTRLTVT.

The rearrangement joins TRBV7-3 to TRBJ2-7; TRBD1 agrees at 7 bases. The V segment lost 4 bases and the J segment 7 bases; nucleotides outside the gene matches: 7. Germline loops: CDR1 SGHTA, CDR2 FQGTGA. The CDR3 has 13 residues. The CDR3 loop is CASSSTGAREQYF. In DNA form, the CDR3 reads TGTGCCAGCAGCTCCACAGGGGCTCGGGAGCAGTACTTC.